This T cell receptor (beta chain) was documented in a study of blood T cell repertoires in COVID-19. The wider study: Samples representing acute and convalescent COVID-19 were sourced from the United States, Italy and Spain. PBMCs, B-cell-depleted T cells, or T cells provided the cDNA or gDNA that made up the material.

CDR1 is SGHRS, CDR2 YFSETQ, per germline. The length of the CDR3 is 12 residues. V was pared by 4 bases and J by 7 bases, with 12 bases between. In the authors' workflow: Amplification with reference gene primers provided the estimates of nucleated cell counts. Measured with immunoSEQ multiplex PCR; TCRdb has only the in-frame clones, and not every one. The V and J calls and clone size were taken over from that table, and D and trimming were inferred from the DNA. Among 80,000 or so clones listed, 86% were seen once. Material: peripheral blood. The gene calls are TRBV5-1 and TRBJ2-7; perhaps TRBD2 as D (5 bases). This clonotype was obtained from a human donor in a cohort sampled during active COVID-19. The CDR3 here is CASSLTWEEQYF. In DNA form, the CDR3 reads TGCGCCAGCAGCCTGACTTGGGAGGAGCAGTACTTC.